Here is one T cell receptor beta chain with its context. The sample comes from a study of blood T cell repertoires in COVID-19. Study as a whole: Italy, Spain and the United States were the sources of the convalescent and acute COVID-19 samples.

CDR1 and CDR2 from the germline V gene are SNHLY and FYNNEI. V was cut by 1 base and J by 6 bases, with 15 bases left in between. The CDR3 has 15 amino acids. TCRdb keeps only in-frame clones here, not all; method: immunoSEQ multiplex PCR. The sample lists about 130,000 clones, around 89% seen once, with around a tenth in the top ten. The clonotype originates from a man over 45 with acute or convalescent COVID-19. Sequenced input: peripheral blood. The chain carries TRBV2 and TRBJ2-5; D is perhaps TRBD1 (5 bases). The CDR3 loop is CASSEDRQVAKTQYF. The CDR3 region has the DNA TGTGCCAGCAGTGAAGACAGGCAGGTTGCAAAGACCCAGTACTTC.